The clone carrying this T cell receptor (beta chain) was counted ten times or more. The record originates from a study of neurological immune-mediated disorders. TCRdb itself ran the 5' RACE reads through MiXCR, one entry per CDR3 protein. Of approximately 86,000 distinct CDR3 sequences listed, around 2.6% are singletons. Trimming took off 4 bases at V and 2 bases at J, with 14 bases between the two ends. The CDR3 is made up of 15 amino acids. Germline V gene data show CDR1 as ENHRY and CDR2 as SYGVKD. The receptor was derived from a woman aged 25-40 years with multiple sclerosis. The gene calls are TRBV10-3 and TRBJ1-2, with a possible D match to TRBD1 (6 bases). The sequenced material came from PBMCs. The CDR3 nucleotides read TGTGCCATCAGTGCAATCGCGACAGGCAACTATGGCTACACCTTC. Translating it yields CAISAIATGNYGYTF.